One sample yielded the 24 T cell receptor beta chains listed below, sequenced in a study of blood T cell repertoires in COVID-19 (TCRdb year 2020). The library was produced with the immunoSEQ multiplex PCR assay. TCRdb's version of the immuneACCESS table is confined to in-frame rearrangements and falls short of the full clone set. An unresolved V gene accounts for under half of the shortfall where checked; the remainder is of unknown origin. This sample has 350,000 to 450,000 clones in its table, and around nine tenths of those were observed once. Jointly, the top ten make up 7% to 7.5% of the sample. Input material: peripheral blood. The source is a woman in her sixties or seventies with COVID-19, enrolled during active disease.

The chain employs TRBV7-3 and TRBJ2-3, with 7 nucleotides matching TRBD2. V trimming: 3 bases; J trimming: 0 bases; junction bases outside the gene matches: 3. CDR1 is SGHTA, CDR2 FQGTGA, per germline. The CDR3 is 15 residues long. The CDR3 here is CASSFGGGSTDTQYF. The DNA of the CDR3 is TGTGCCAGCAGCTTCGGCGGGGGTAGCACAGATACGCAGTATTTT.

This rearrangement joins TRBV7-2 to TRBJ2-3, with TRBD2 identical over 8 bases. CDR1 is SGHTA and CDR2 is FQGNSA in the germline V gene. The CDR3 is 14 residues long. V was pared by 5 bases and J by 9 bases, with 10 bases of the junction left unmatched. This chain's CDR3 is CASSGAGTRKTQYF. Here the CDR3 DNA reads TGTGCCAGCAGCGGAGCCGGGACTAGGAAAACGCAGTATTTT.

In DNA, the CDR3 is TGTGCCAGCACCGGGGTCTCGTTCTACGAGCAGTACTTC. Protein sequence: CASTGVSFYEQYF. This chain connects TRBV28 to TRBJ2-7; a weak D match, TRBD2 (5 bases). The CDR3 has 13 residues. V shed 7 bases and J shed 3 bases, with 13 bases lying between them. Germline CDR1 is MDHEN and CDR2 is SYDVKM.

This clone has a single count. The chain couples TRBV11-2 to TRBJ2-3; TRBD1 is a possible D gene (5 bases). CDR3 length: 16 residues. CDR1 and CDR2 from the germline V gene are SGHAT and FQNNGV. The V end was cut by 5 bases, the J end by 3 bases, with 18 bases between. The CDR3 spells CASSRVGQGITDTQYF. Here the CDR3 DNA reads TGTGCCAGCAGCCGAGTCGGTCAGGGTATAACAGATACGCAGTATTTT.

This sequence joins TRBV5-1 and TRBJ2-1; 13 bases map to TRBD2. J gave up 3 bases and V 4 bases, and 7 bases lay outside the gene matches. The CDR3 extends over 17 amino acids. Germline values: CDR1 SGHRS, CDR2 YFSETQ. The CDR3 coding sequence is TGCGCCAGCAGCGGAACTAGCGGGGGGGCTGTCTACAATGAGCAGTTCTTC. Translation gives CASSGTSGGAVYNEQFF.

This chain uses TRBV5-6 with TRBJ2-7; a weak D match, TRBD2 (7 bases). Per germline, CDR1 SGHDT and CDR2 YYEEEE. There are 15 residues in the CDR3. V was clipped by 4 bases and J by 1 base, with 15 bases between them. DNA for the CDR3: TGTGCCAGCAGCCGGGGGCGGGGGCCTTCCTACGAGCAGTACTTC. As protein: CASSRGRGPSYEQYF.

The CDR3 region is CATESRGGANNEQFF. CDR3 nucleotide sequence: TGTGCCACCGAATCTCGCGGGGGGGCGAACAATGAGCAGTTCTTC. This chain joins TRBV15 and TRBJ2-1, with 9 bases aligning to TRBD2. The CDR3 has 15 amino acids. Unmatched junction bases numbered 10, after V lost 8 bases and J lost 5 bases. Per germline, CDR1 LNHNV and CDR2 YYDKDF (reference sequence).

This chain links TRBV30 with TRBJ2-7; the match to TRBD2 covers 8 bases. Germline trimming cut 1 base from V and 2 bases from J; bases unmatched to any gene: 7. The CDR3 spans 15 residues. Per the germline V gene, CDR1 is GTSNPN and CDR2 is SVGIG (reference sequence). The CDR3 protein is CAWSAGGAGAYEQYF. The DNA for the CDR3 is TGTGCCTGGAGTGCCGGGGGGGCTGGGGCCTACGAGCAGTACTTC. The entire variable domain, with the rest obtained from reference TRBV30 and TRBJ2-7, is as follows: SQTIHQWPATLVQPVGSPLSLECTVEGTSNPNLYWYRQAAGRGLQLLFYSVGIGQISSEVPQNLSASRPQDRQFILSSKKLLLSDSGFYLCAWSAGGAGAYEQYFGPGTRLTVT.

The chain combines TRBV6-6 with TRBJ2-7; 10 bases agree with TRBD2. V gave up 2 bases and J gave up 5 bases; unmatched junction bases: 0. The CDR3 is made up of 13 amino acids. Germline V gene sequence: CDR1 MNHNY, CDR2 SVGAGI (reference sequence). The CDR3: CASSYLAGDEQYF. CDR3 in DNA: TGTGCCAGCAGTTACCTAGCGGGGGACGAGCAGTACTTC.

This chain uses TRBV30 with TRBJ1-2; D not certain. Germline V gene lookup returns CDR1 GTSNPN and CDR2 SVGIG (reference sequence). The CDR3 contains 12 residues. V lost 8 bases and J 5 bases, leaving 15 bases between the germline ends. CDR3 in amino acids: CAREEGAYGYTF. Here the CDR3 DNA reads TGTGCCCGTGAAGAGGGAGCTTATGGCTACACCTTC.

Only a few counts were recorded for this clone. The gene calls are TRBV30 and TRBJ1-6; D is ambiguous. The CDR3 runs to 13 residues. CDR1 is GTSNPN and CDR2 is SVGIG in the germline V gene (reference sequence). The CDR3 here is CAISPRSNSPLHF. Here the CDR3 DNA reads TGTGCTATTTCTCCACGGTCTAATTCACCCCTCCACTTT.

This chain joins TRBV4-3 and TRBJ1-6; TRBD1 might be the D (5 bases). The germline V gene has CDR1 LGHNA and CDR2 YSLEER. The CDR3 loop spans 15 amino acids. Trimming removed 0 bases at V and 9 bases at J, with 12 bases between. Here the CDR3 reads CASSQDGGAASPLHF. The CDR3 coding sequence is TGCGCCAGCAGCCAAGACGGAGGGGCAGCTTCACCCCTCCACTTT.

The rearrangement uses TRBV7-2 and TRBJ2-7, with 11 bases aligning to TRBD2. This CDR3 comprises 18 residues. Germline V gene lookup returns CDR1 SGHTA and CDR2 FQGNSA. The J segment lost 5 bases and the V segment lost 1 base, leaving 13 bases of the junction unmatched. CDR3 in amino acids: CASSLDGWLAGGRDEQYF. CDR3 DNA: TGTGCCAGCAGCTTAGACGGCTGGTTAGCGGGGGGGCGAGACGAGCAGTACTTC.

The genes are TRBV6-1 and TRBJ1-6; D gene uncertain. The CDR3 loop spans 12 amino acids. V was clipped by 3 bases and J by 15 bases, with 12 bases between them. The germline V gene has CDR1 MNHNS and CDR2 SASEGT. The CDR3 sequence: CASSDRGSRLHF. The DNA for the CDR3 is TGTGCCAGCAGTGACCGGGGAAGTCGCCTCCACTTT.

This clone was recorded once. DNA for the CDR3: TGCGCCAGCAGCTTGACAGAAATGAACACTGAAGCTTTCTTT. Protein sequence: CASSLTEMNTEAFF. The rearrangement uses TRBV5-1 and TRBJ1-1; D remains ambiguous. The V gene lost 1 base and the J gene lost 0 bases, with 7 bases spanning the gap. CDR1 and CDR2 from the germline V gene are SGHRS and YFSETQ. The CDR3 runs 14 residues.

The V call is TRBV19, the J call TRBJ1-1; TRBD1 might be the D (6 bases). Germline CDR1 LNHDA, CDR2 SQIVND (reference sequence). V dropped 7 bases and J dropped 4 bases, with 22 bases sitting between them. This CDR3 region has 16 residues. As DNA, the CDR3 is TGTGCCAGTACCGACGGGTTTTCGGGGGGCAGCACTGAAGCTTTCTTT. It translates to CASTDGFSGGSTEAFF.

The chain couples TRBV3-1 (or the pseudogene TRBV3-2) to TRBJ2-3; tentative D call: TRBD2 (6 bases). There are 15 residues in the CDR3. The V end was cut by 4 bases, the J end by 3 bases, with 14 bases between. Germline-derived CDR1 and CDR2 are LGHDT and YNNKEL (reference sequence). The CDR3 DNA follows: TGTGCCAGCAGCCCCCATGGAGGGGTAACAGATACGCAGTATTTT. Its translation: CASSPHGGVTDTQYF.

The V gene is TRBV5-5, the J gene TRBJ2-5; TRBD1 aligns across 7 bases. Trimming took 4 bases from V and 2 from J; bases not matched to a gene: 8. The germline gives CDR1 SGHKS, CDR2 YYEKEE (reference sequence). The CDR3 consists of 15 residues. The CDR3 protein is CASSLTPTGQETQYF. CDR3 DNA: TGTGCCAGCAGCCTCACCCCGACAGGGCAAGAGACCCAGTACTTC. Combining the CDR3 with reference TRBV5-5 and TRBJ2-5 gives the whole variable domain DAGVTQSPTHLIKTRGQQVTLRCSPISGHKSVSWYQQVLGQGPQFIFQYYEKEERGRGNFPDRFSARQFPNYSSELNVNALLLGDSALYLCASSLTPTGQETQYFGPGTRLLVL.

This sequence joins TRBV5-1 and TRBJ1-6, with TRBD1 identical over 10 bases. Germline V gene sequence: CDR1 SGHRS, CDR2 YFSETQ. Trimming at V came to 0 bases and at J to 8 bases, leaving 8 bases not matched to a gene. CDR3 length: 17 amino acids. The CDR3 spells CASSLGDRGDRDSPLHF. CDR3 DNA: TGCGCCAGCAGCTTGGGGGACAGGGGTGATAGGGATTCACCCCTCCACTTT.

The V and J genes are TRBV3-1 (or the pseudogene TRBV3-2) and TRBJ1-3; D is ambiguous. Germline V lookup: CDR1 LGHDT, CDR2 YNNKEL (reference sequence). This CDR3 spans 13 amino acids. V gave up 4 bases and J gave up 0 bases, with 4 bases separating them. Written as DNA, the CDR3 is TGTGCCAGCAGCCCGAGCTCTGGAAACACCATATATTTT. Its protein product is CASSPSSGNTIYF.

This rearrangement joins TRBV5-4 to TRBJ2-5; TRBD2 might be the D (6 bases). Germline-derived CDR1 and CDR2 are SGHNT and YYREEE (reference sequence). Trimming removed 0 bases from V and 4 bases from J, with 10 bases in between. The CDR3 spans 14 residues. The CDR3 DNA sequence: TGTGCCAGCAGCTTGGATTTGGGGGGAGAGACCCAGTACTTC. It yields the protein CASSLDLGGETQYF.

This clone was picked up one time. V and J are TRBV11-3 and TRBJ1-1, with 8 positions matching TRBD1. Germline V gives CDR1 SGHNT, CDR2 YENEEA. There are 14 residues in the CDR3. The V segment lost 5 bases and the J segment 5 bases; nucleotides outside the gene matches: 7. The DNA of the CDR3 is TGTGCCAGCAGCGACAGGGGCCCGGGGACTGAAGCTTTCTTT. Encoded protein: CASSDRGPGTEAFF.

This chain joins TRBV4-2 and TRBJ1-5; TRBD1 aligns across 8 bases. CDR3 length: 16 amino acids. The junction had 9 bases not matched to a gene; V was cut back by 4 bases and J by 4 bases. CDR1 and CDR2 from the germline V gene are LGHNA and YNFKEQ. The DNA of the CDR3 is TGTGCCAGCAGCCGCAAGACAGGGGTAACAAATCAGCCCCAGCATTTT. Its translation: CASSRKTGVTNQPQHF.

The CDR3 here is CASSSLAGFLGQYF. In DNA, the CDR3 is TGTGCCAGCAGCTCCCTTGCGGGGTTCCTTGGGCAGTACTTC. The V gene is TRBV7-9, the J gene TRBJ2-7, with D possibly matching TRBD2 (6 bases). The CDR3 length is 14 residues. Germline V gene lookup returns CDR1 SEHNR and CDR2 FQNEAQ (reference sequence). The V gene lost 4 bases and the J gene lost 9 bases, with 19 bases spanning the gap.